Sequencing of this T cell receptor (beta chain) was carried out in a study of blood T cell repertoires in COVID-19. Study details: Collection of acute and convalescent COVID-19 samples took place in the United States, Italy and Spain. PBMCs, B-cell-depleted T cells, or T cells provided the cDNA or gDNA that made up the material.

Germline CDR1 is KGHSH and CDR2 is LQKENI. CDR3 size: 16 residues. Trimming cost V 4 bases and J 8 bases; bases outside gene matches: 11. Measured with immunoSEQ multiplex PCR; TCRdb has only the in-frame clones, and not every one. There are over 100,000 clones in the sample; roughly four fifths occur only once, and just under 10% lies in the top ten. Sequencing used peripheral blood. The sequence was collected from a man aged 35 to 55 with active or convalescent COVID-19. The V call is TRBV18, the J call TRBJ1-6; 7 positions agree with TRBD1. CDR3 amino acids: CASSLDRADTYSPLHF. The DNA for the CDR3 is TGTGCCAGCTCACTCGACAGGGCGGACACTTATTCACCCCTCCACTTT.